The 23 T cell receptor beta chains listed next were all sequenced from one sample in a study of T-cell reconstitution after alpha-beta-depleted transplantation in children. Preparing the TCRbeta library involved the use of unique molecular identifiers. TCRdb re-called the PCR reads through MiXCR, storing one row per CDR3 protein. This table has 350,000 to 500,000 distinct CDR3 sequences, around two fifths appearing once. The starting material was PBMCs, obtained before TCRalphabeta/CD19-depleted stem cell transplant. The receptors were gathered from a girl aged 2-9 years with aplastic anemia, due to receive a stem cell transplant.

The gene calls are TRBV6-1 and TRBJ2-7, with 14 bases identical to TRBD2. This CDR3 region has 16 residues. Germline loops: CDR1 MNHNS, CDR2 SASEGT. V trimming: 4 bases; J trimming: 3 bases; junction bases outside the gene matches: 5. The CDR3 DNA follows: TGTGCCAGCAGTGCCCCCGGGACTAGCGGGAGCTACGAGCAGTACTTC. It specifies CASSAPGTSGSYEQYF.

This clonotype was counted between two and nine times. V and J are TRBV13 and TRBJ2-3; D unresolved. The CDR3 has 17 residues. Germline loops: CDR1 PRHDT, CDR2 FYEKMQ (reference sequence). The germline V and J ends were trimmed by 0 bases and 0 bases, with 13 bases remaining between them. The DNA of the CDR3 is TGTGCCAGCAGCTTAGGCCTCAGAGGAACCAGCACAGATACGCAGTATTTT. It is translated as CASSLGLRGTSTDTQYF.

The chain carries TRBV7-2 and TRBJ1-2, with a weak D call TRBD1 (6 bases). Trimming took 2 bases from V and 4 from J, leaving 14 bases between them. Germline lookup yields CDR1 SGHTA and CDR2 FQGNSA. The CDR3 is 15 amino acids. The CDR3 region is CASSLTLGDIYGYTF. The CDR3 nucleotides read TGTGCCAGCAGCTTAACATTAGGGGACATCTATGGCTACACCTTC.

This chain links TRBV20-1 with TRBJ2-7, with a tentative D call TRBD2 (6 bases). The CDR3 loop spans 14 amino acids. The V end lost 6 bases, the J end lost 4 bases, and 19 bases lay between the germline ends. Germline assignment: CDR1 DFQATT and CDR2 SNEGSKA (reference sequence). DNA for the CDR3: TGCAGTGCCCCCAGTAGGGCTGGACTATACGAGCAGTACTTC. Its translation: CSAPSRAGLYEQYF.

This rearrangement joins TRBV28 to TRBJ2-1; TRBD1 agrees at 8 bases. The CDR3 consists of 16 residues. The germline V gene has CDR1 MDHEN and CDR2 SYDVKM. The J segment lost 1 base and the V segment lost 6 bases, leaving 8 bases of the junction unmatched. CDR3 sequence: CASSLGTGLSYNEQFF. The CDR3 DNA sequence: TGTGCCAGCAGCCTCGGGACAGGCCTTTCCTACAATGAGCAGTTCTTC.

In this sample, this clonotype turned up a few times. The chain recombines TRBV6-1 with TRBJ1-6, with D unclear. Germline CDR1 reads MNHNS; CDR2 reads SASEGT. The CDR3 is 14 residues long. V was clipped by 4 bases and J by 10 bases, with 14 bases between them. The CDR3 DNA follows: TGTGCCAGCAGTGTCCTTTACAGAGGATCACCCCTCCACTTT. Amino acids: CASSVLYRGSPLHF.

The J gene is TRBJ2-2, the V gene TRBV28; tentatively, D is TRBD2 (6 bases). The V end lost 3 bases, the J end lost 7 bases, and 15 bases lay between the germline ends. In germline, CDR1 is MDHEN, CDR2 SYDVKM. The CDR3 covers 15 residues. DNA of the CDR3: TGTGCCAGCAGTTTTTTTGCGGGGCGCGGCGGGGAGCTGTTTTTT. Encoded protein: CASSFFAGRGGELFF.

This clonotype was detected many times. J is TRBJ2-1 and V is TRBV3-1; TRBD2 aligns across 12 bases. In germline, CDR1 is LGHDT, CDR2 YNNKEL (reference sequence). V dropped 4 bases and J dropped 2; count of bases not matched to a gene: 18. This CDR3 contains 21 residues. CDR3 amino acids: CASSPQPGGLAGPKAYNEQFF. The CDR3, as DNA: TGTGCCAGCAGCCCCCAGCCTGGGGGACTAGCGGGCCCTAAAGCCTACAATGAGCAGTTCTTC.

The J gene is TRBJ2-5, the V gene TRBV24-1, with 7 bases lining up with TRBD2. Germline CDR1 KGHDR, CDR2 SFDVKD. This CDR3 spans 15 amino acids. V was pared by 4 bases and J by 2 bases, with 6 bases of the junction left unmatched. The CDR3 spells CATSEGGTAQETQYF. The CDR3 nucleotides read TGTGCCACCAGTGAGGGGGGGACGGCACAAGAGACCCAGTACTTC.

This clonotype showed up just once. CDR3 nucleotides: TGTGCCAGCAGCCCGGACCCCGGACAGGTGAGCTACGAGCAGTACTTC. Its protein product is CASSPDPGQVSYEQYF. The chain carries TRBV5-5 and TRBJ2-7; 7 bases are a match to TRBD1. CDR1 and CDR2 (germline): SGHKS, YYEKEE (reference sequence). The CDR3 contains 16 residues. V lost 4 bases and J lost 3; bases outside the gene matches: 13.

Concerning this clonotype itself: It may be a read error: a sequence one base away is much more abundant. The genes are TRBV7-3 and TRBJ2-1; 9 bases align to TRBD1. The CDR3 consists of 14 residues. Per the germline V gene, CDR1 is SGHTA and CDR2 is FQGTGA. CDR3 sequence (DNA): TGTGCCAGCAGCCCCGGGACAGGGAATAATGAGCAGTTATTC. It specifies CASSPGTGNNEQLF.

The J gene is TRBJ1-1, the V gene TRBV3-1; the D gene is possibly TRBD1 (5 bases). This CDR3 comprises 13 residues. The germline V and J ends were trimmed by 4 bases and 10 bases, with 16 bases remaining between them. In germline, CDR1 is LGHDT, CDR2 YNNKEL (reference sequence). CDR3 protein: CASSPGQGAGAFF. The CDR3 bases are TGTGCCAGCAGCCCTGGTCAAGGGGCGGGAGCTTTCTTT.

This chain links TRBV2 with TRBJ2-3, with D perhaps TRBD1 (5 bases). V lost 10 bases to trimming and J lost 2 bases, with 19 bases between them. CDR1 and CDR2 (germline): SNHLY, FYNNEI. The CDR3 sequence is 15 residues long. CDR3 DNA sequence: TGTGCCACTAAACGTCACCCAGGGAACACAGATACGCAGTATTTT. Translating it yields CATKRHPGNTDTQYF.

Points on this clonotype: This may come from a read error, since a much larger clone is one base off. This sequence joins TRBV29-1 and TRBJ1-2; a possible D gene is TRBD1 (6 bases). The CDR3 consists of 14 residues. Germline CDR1 reads SQVTM; CDR2 reads ANQGSEA. CDR3 protein: CSVSKLDLGGGSTF. The DNA for the CDR3 is TGCAGCGTTTCTAAACTTGACCTCGGCGGGGGCTCCACCTTC.

The chain uses TRBV6-5 and TRBJ2-3, with unresolved D. CDR1 is MNHEY, CDR2 SVGAGI, per germline. Trimming cost V 2 bases and J 2 bases, with 23 bases left between them. The CDR3 runs 19 residues. CDR3 loop: CASSYGSAPLFLYTDTQYF. The CDR3 DNA reads as TGTGCCAGCAGTTACGGGTCGGCCCCCCTTTTCCTCTACACAGATACGCAGTATTTT.

The chain links TRBV7-9 to TRBJ1-3; unclear D gene. The V end was cut by 1 base, the J end by 0 bases, with 10 bases between. Germline values: CDR1 SEHNR, CDR2 FQNEAQ (reference sequence). The CDR3 consists of 16 residues. The CDR3 DNA sequence: TGTGCCAGCAGCTTAGGTATAGGGAGCTCTGGAAACACCATATATTTT. Translating gives CASSLGIGSSGNTIYF.

Note on this clonotype: A much larger clone differs from this one at a single base, so this may be a read error. V and J are TRBV29-1 and TRBJ1-1, with D possibly being TRBD1 (5 bases). The CDR3 covers 14 residues. Between the trimmed V and J ends, which lost 5 bases and 0 bases, there was a span of 13 bases. Germline V CDR1 and CDR2: SQVTM, ANQGSEA. Here the CDR3 DNA reads TGCAGCGTTCATAGGGGTGGGATGAACACTGAAGCTTTCTTT. Translation: CSVHRGGMNTEAFF.

This chain connects TRBV15 to TRBJ2-5, with TRBD1 identical over 7 bases. V shed 5 bases and J 1 base; nucleotides not matched to a gene: 10. Germline loops: CDR1 LNHNV, CDR2 YYDKDF (reference sequence). The length of the CDR3 is 16 residues. The CDR3 DNA reads TGTGCCACCAGCGGAAGAGGGAACAGGGGCCAAGAGACCCAGTACTTC. Translation: CATSGRGNRGQETQYF.

The gene calls are TRBV6-5 and TRBJ1-2; D is unclear. The CDR3 contains 12 residues. V gave up 6 bases and J gave up 4 bases, with 9 bases separating them. The germline V gene has CDR1 MNHEY and CDR2 SVGAGI. The CDR3 region is CASSRVPYGYTF. The DNA of the CDR3 is TGTGCCAGCAGCCGCGTACCCTATGGCTACACCTTC.

This clonotype was found a few times. The CDR3, as DNA: TGTGCCAGCAGCGTGGCGGGAGCGAGCACAGATACGCAGTATTTT. The encoded protein is CASSVAGASTDTQYF. The V call is TRBV3-1, the J call TRBJ2-3; TRBD2 matches at 7 bases. The CDR3 extends over 15 amino acids. Germline V lookup: CDR1 LGHDT, CDR2 YNNKEL (reference sequence). The V and J ends lost 5 bases and 0 bases, in that order; junction bases with no gene match: 5.

This clonotype was recorded a few times. V usage is TRBV10-3 and J usage is TRBJ2-1, with 10 bases identical to TRBD1. This CDR3 region has 13 residues. CDR1 is ENHRY, CDR2 SYGVKD, per germline. With V trimmed by 8 bases and J by 4 bases, 2 bases remained unmatched. The CDR3 nucleotides are TGTGCCATCGGACAGGGGGTTTACAATGAGCAGTTCTTC. Translation gives CAIGQGVYNEQFF.

The chain couples TRBV6-2 or TRBV6-3 to TRBJ1-5; the D gene is possibly TRBD1 (5 bases). The germline V and J ends were trimmed by 0 bases and 6 bases, with 9 bases remaining between them. There are 14 residues in the CDR3. Germline-derived CDR1 and CDR2 are MNHEY and SVGEGT. The CDR3 nucleotides are TGTGCCAGCAGTTACTCTGGAGGGGTTCAGCCCCAGCATTTT. This translates into CASSYSGGVQPQHF.

The chain carries TRBV2 and TRBJ2-7, with D uncertain. The CDR3 is 12 amino acids. With 4 bases removed from V and 4 bases from J, the gap between germline ends came to 8 bases. CDR1 is SNHLY, CDR2 FYNNEI, per germline. DNA of the CDR3: TGTGCCAGCAGTGCGTCGGGTTACGAGCAGTACTTC. Encoded protein: CASSASGYEQYF.